This entry lists 21 T cell receptor beta chains sequenced from one sample in a study of blood T cell repertoires in COVID-19. Repertoires were generated with immunoSEQ multiplex PCR, while TCRdb's copy carries only in-frame clones and drops some. This sample has more than 85,000 clones; roughly 92% occur once, and the top ten carry 1.9%. Sequenced sample: peripheral blood. These TCRs come from a woman aged 50 to 60 with COVID-19, enrolled during active disease.

This rearrangement joins TRBV7-2 to TRBJ1-1; TRBD1 matches at 7 bases. The germline CDR1 and CDR2 sequences are SGHTA and FQGNSA. The CDR3 is 16 residues long. Trimming at V came to 1 base and at J to 0 bases, leaving 5 bases not matched to a gene. The CDR3, as DNA: TGTGCCAGCAGCTTAGGGGGACAGTACATGAACACTGAAGCTTTCTTT. Translating it yields CASSLGGQYMNTEAFF.

The V and J genes are TRBV10-3 and TRBJ2-3, with TRBD2 identical over 7 bases. The V and J ends lost 7 bases and 2 bases, in that order; junction bases with no gene match: 9. The germline CDR1 and CDR2 sequences are ENHRY and SYGVKD. This CDR3 comprises 15 residues. CDR3 loop: CAIKSGGGSTDTQYF. The CDR3 DNA is TGTGCCATCAAATCAGGCGGGGGATCCACAGATACGCAGTATTTT.

The chain links TRBV6-5 to TRBJ1-2; D may be TRBD1 (5 bases). This CDR3 has 15 residues. The V gene lost 3 bases and the J gene lost 6 bases, with 17 bases spanning the gap. Germline CDR1 MNHEY, CDR2 SVGAGI. CDR3 sequence: CASSYLRAGNNGYTF. The CDR3 DNA is TGTGCCAGCAGTTATTTAAGGGCAGGGAATAATGGCTACACCTTC.

The chain employs TRBV5-5 and TRBJ1-3; 7 nucleotides align to TRBD1. V shed 1 base and J 7 bases; nucleotides not matched to a gene: 11. The CDR3 extends over 16 amino acids. CDR1 is SGHKS and CDR2 is YYEKEE in the germline V gene (reference sequence). This chain's CDR3 is CASSLTGTASANTIYF. CDR3 DNA sequence: TGTGCCAGCAGCTTGACCGGGACAGCCTCTGCGAACACCATATATTTT. The variable domain in full, with the rest retrieved from reference TRBV5-5 and TRBJ1-3, is DAGVTQSPTHLIKTRGQQVTLRCSPISGHKSVSWYQQVLGQGPQFIFQYYEKEERGRGNFPDRFSARQFPNYSSELNVNALLLGDSALYLCASSLTGTASANTIYFGEGSWLTVV.

The V call is TRBV3-1 (or the pseudogene TRBV3-2), the J call TRBJ1-5, with D possibly being TRBD1 (6 bases). Germline CDR1 LGHDT, CDR2 YNNKEL (reference sequence). V was pared by 3 bases and J by 7 bases, with 10 bases between. CDR3 length: 13 residues. CDR3 loop: CASSQGARQPQHF. The CDR3 bases are TGTGCCAGCAGCCAGGGGGCGAGGCAGCCCCAGCATTTT.

The V and J genes are TRBV19 and TRBJ1-3; the D is unclear. Per germline, CDR1 LNHDA and CDR2 SQIVND (reference sequence). The germline V and J ends were trimmed by 3 bases and 2 bases, with 14 bases remaining between them. The CDR3 runs to 16 residues. CDR3 region: CASSIGDREAGNTIYF. DNA of the CDR3: TGTGCCAGTAGTATCGGAGACCGGGAGGCTGGAAACACCATATATTTT.

This chain joins TRBV6-6 and TRBJ2-7; TRBD2 matches at 7 bases. Germline CDR1 is MNHNY and CDR2 is SVGAGI (reference sequence). There are 15 residues in the CDR3. V shed 0 bases, J shed 1 base, and the junction held 3 bases outside the gene matches. CDR3 loop: CASSYSERDSYEQYF. The CDR3 coding sequence is TGTGCCAGCAGTTACTCGGAGCGGGATTCCTACGAGCAGTACTTC.

The chain combines TRBV11-3 with TRBJ1-6; D unresolved. The ends were cut back, 2 bases at V and 0 bases at J, with 8 bases in the middle. There are 16 residues in the CDR3. Germline CDR1 and CDR2: SGHNT and YENEEA. CDR3 coding DNA: TGTGCCAGCAGCTTACGGTTTAGCTCCTATAATTCACCCCTCCACTTT. This codes for CASSLRFSSYNSPLHF.

The chain links TRBV5-5 to TRBJ1-5; 7 bases align to TRBD1. Germline CDR1 is SGHKS and CDR2 is YYEKEE (reference sequence). The J segment lost 3 bases and the V segment lost 4 bases, leaving 7 bases of the junction unmatched. The CDR3 runs to 15 residues. The chain's CDR3 is CASSPGTAYNQPQHF. In DNA form, the CDR3 reads TGTGCCAGCAGCCCGGGGACAGCCTACAATCAGCCCCAGCATTTT.

The chain uses TRBV6-1 and TRBJ1-1; maybe TRBD1 (5 bases). The CDR3 runs 13 residues. Germline V lookup: CDR1 MNHNS, CDR2 SASEGT. Trimming cost V 0 bases and J 9 bases, with 11 bases left between them. CDR3 nucleotides: TGTGCCAGCAGTGAAGCAAAGGGGCAAAAAGCTTTCTTT. This codes for CASSEAKGQKAFF.

The V and J genes are TRBV14 and TRBJ1-2; no clear D gene. The germline V gene encodes CDR1 SGHDN and CDR2 FVKESK. This CDR3 is built from 17 residues. Trimming stripped 5 bases from V and 8 bases from J, with 27 bases between. The CDR3 loop is CASSLIFPGGGREGYTF. CDR3 bases: TGTGCCAGCAGCTTAATATTCCCCGGAGGAGGAAGGGAGGGCTACACCTTC.

This clone has just one count. The germline gene is not matched at one end of the junction; a read error may be the cause. This chain uses TRBV24-1 with TRBJ1-2; D perhaps matches TRBD1 (5 bases). Germline-derived CDR1 and CDR2 are KGHDR and SFDVKD. CDR3 length: 18 amino acids. CDR3 residues: CATSEPDSVNSVNYAYTF. Here the CDR3 DNA reads TGTGCCACCAGTGAACCCGACAGCGTCAATAGTGTTAACTATGCCTACACCTTC.

This chain links TRBV7-9 with TRBJ2-2; D perhaps matches TRBD2 (5 bases). Trimming left V 5 bases short and J 4 bases short, with 8 bases between. CDR1 and CDR2 from the germline V gene are SEHNR and FQNEAQ (reference sequence). The CDR3 has 13 residues. The CDR3 region is CASSPRGTGELFF. CDR3 coding DNA: TGTGCCAGCAGCCCCCGGGGCACCGGGGAGCTGTTTTTT.

J is TRBJ1-2 and V is TRBV27, with TRBD1 matching 10 bases. Germline-derived CDR1 and CDR2 are MNHEY and SMNVEV (reference sequence). The CDR3 covers 15 residues. V shed 2 bases, J shed 4 bases, and the junction held 4 bases outside the gene matches. CDR3 loop: CASSLGTGDPYGYTF. In nucleotides, the CDR3 is TGTGCCAGCAGTTTAGGGACAGGGGACCCCTATGGCTACACCTTC.

The chain couples TRBV7-3 to TRBJ2-1; possible D gene TRBD2, 7 bases. Trimming took 2 bases from V and 7 from J, leaving 12 bases between them. The CDR3 runs to 14 residues. CDR1 and CDR2 (germline): SGHTA, FQGTGA. The CDR3 region is CASSLGGGLNEQFF. CDR3 nucleotide sequence: TGTGCCAGCAGCTTAGGCGGGGGCTTGAATGAGCAGTTCTTC. Full variable domain (rest looked up from reference TRBV7-3 and TRBJ2-1): GAGVSQTPSNKVTEKGKYVELRCDPISGHTALYWYRQSLGQGPEFLIYFQGTGAADDSGLPNDRFFAVRPEGSVSTLKIQRTERGDSAVYLCASSLGGGLNEQFFGPGTRLTVL.

The chain combines TRBV5-1 with TRBJ2-3; TRBD1 is a possible D gene (5 bases). The CDR3 loop spans 15 amino acids. Per germline, CDR1 SGHRS and CDR2 YFSETQ. Trimming removed 0 bases at V and 1 base at J, with 9 bases between. The CDR3 region is CASSLGVGGTDTQYF. DNA for the CDR3: TGCGCCAGCAGCTTGGGTGTAGGGGGCACAGATACGCAGTATTTT.

The rearrangement links TRBV4-2 to TRBJ2-2; the D gene is possibly TRBD2 (6 bases). Germline V CDR1 and CDR2: LGHNA, YNFKEQ. CDR3 length: 16 residues. Trimming took off 4 bases at V and 3 bases at J, with 15 bases between the two ends. The CDR3 reads CASSPPGGADTGELFF. The DNA of the CDR3 is TGTGCCAGCAGCCCCCCGGGCGGGGCCGACACCGGGGAGCTGTTTTTT.

The chain joins TRBV12-3 or TRBV12-4 to TRBJ2-1, with 7 bases that match TRBD2. The CDR3 extends over 13 amino acids. Germline trimming cut 11 bases from V and 3 bases from J; bases unmatched to any gene: 7. The CDR3 region is CASTTGGYNEQFF. The CDR3 nucleotides are TGTGCCTCTACGACGGGGGGCTACAATGAGCAGTTCTTC.

The V and J genes are TRBV19 and TRBJ1-1; weak D call: TRBD1 (6 bases). Germline CDR1 and CDR2: LNHDA and SQIVND (reference sequence). The CDR3 contains 14 residues. Trimming removed 5 bases at V and 2 bases at J, with 12 bases between. The CDR3 loop is CASSLPQGNTEAFF. As DNA, the CDR3 is TGTGCCAGTAGTCTTCCACAGGGTAACACTGAAGCTTTCTTT.

The gene calls are TRBV5-6 and TRBJ2-5; TRBD1 is a possible D gene (6 bases). This CDR3 contains 15 residues. The V gene lost 0 bases and the J gene lost 4 bases, with 13 bases spanning the gap. Germline CDR1 is SGHDT and CDR2 is YYEEEE. The CDR3 reads CASSLATGLVETQYF. The CDR3 nucleotides read TGTGCCAGCAGCTTGGCCACAGGGTTAGTAGAGACCCAGTACTTC. Using reference TRBV5-6 and TRBJ2-5 for the parts outside the CDR3, the full variable domain is DAGVTQSPTHLIKTRGQQVTLRCSPKSGHDTVSWYQQALGQGPQFIFQYYEEEERQRGNFPDRFSGHQFPNYSSELNVNALLLGDSALYLCASSLATGLVETQYFGPGTRLLVL.

This clone was counted a single time. The chain links TRBV5-4 to TRBJ2-2; TRBD2 matches at 8 bases. Trimming at V came to 4 bases and at J to 5 bases, leaving 10 bases not matched to a gene. Germline V gene sequence: CDR1 SGHNT, CDR2 YYREEE (reference sequence). CDR3 length equals 16 residues. CDR3 protein: CASSPGGGWRTGELFF. The CDR3 nucleotides read TGTGCCAGCAGCCCGGGGGGGGGTTGGCGAACCGGGGAGCTGTTTTTT.